This TCR beta chain originates from a study of cytotoxic CD8 clonotypes in ibrutinib-treated CLL. The assay was immunoSEQ multiplex PCR, and TCRdb's table has in-frame clones only and misses some. Of roughly 150,000 clones listed, about three quarters were seen once; the top ten hold about 5%. This CDR3 is 15 amino acids long. Germline V CDR1 and CDR2: SEHNR, FQNEAQ (reference sequence). Trimming left V 5 bases short and J 2 bases short, with 10 bases between. The sequence was obtained from a human donor with chronic lymphocytic leukemia. V usage is TRBV7-9 and J usage is TRBJ2-6; D not resolved. Specimen: PBMCs, collected after 24 months of ibrutinib treatment. The CDR3, as DNA: TGTGCCAGCAGCCGAGCCCGGGCTGGGGCCAACGTCCTGACTTTC. It translates to CASSRARAGANVLTF.